These 22 T cell receptor beta chains came from one sample sequenced in a study of OX40 agonist ivuxolimab in advanced cancers. Library creation used the immunoSEQ multiplex PCR assay. The table comes from immuneACCESS by way of TCRdb, which keeps in-frame sequences with V and J called. Part of the clones is missing from these tables; in studies checked, under half for an unresolved V gene and the rest for unknown reasons. This sample holds about 70,000 clones; over 70% were observed only once. The ten largest clones add up to less than 5.5% of the sample. Sequenced material: CD4+ or CD8+ T cells sorted from blood, taken in a trial of the OX40 agonist ivuxolimab. The source is an adult with an advanced solid tumor such as melanoma, head and neck, liver or kidney cancer.

This clone came up a few times. The chain couples TRBV4-1 to TRBJ2-7, with D uncertain. The CDR3 is made up of 13 amino acids. Per the germline V gene, CDR1 is MGHRA and CDR2 is YSYEKL. Trimming took 6 bases from V and 0 from J, leaving 9 bases between them. CDR3 DNA: TGCGCCAGCAGTCACGGGCTCTCCTACGAGCAGTACTTC. Its translation is CASSHGLSYEQYF.

The rearrangement joins TRBV2 to TRBJ1-3; D gene uncertain. V lost 3 bases and J 2 bases, leaving 11 bases between the germline ends. The CDR3 is made up of 15 amino acids. The V gene's germline CDR1 is SNHLY and CDR2 FYNNEI. The CDR3 loop reads CASSDRAVPGNTIYF. CDR3 nucleotides: TGTGCCAGCAGTGATAGGGCAGTCCCTGGAAACACCATATATTTT.

J is TRBJ2-7 and V is TRBV29-1; TRBD1 or TRBD2 may be the D gene (5 bases each). Trimming cost V 4 bases and J 4 bases, with 11 bases left between them. The CDR3 totals 12 residues. Germline CDR1 reads SQVTM; CDR2 reads ANQGSEA. The CDR3 spells CSVVGDAYEQYF. CDR3 in DNA: TGCAGCGTTGTCGGGGACGCATACGAGCAGTACTTC.

The chain recombines TRBV7-2 with TRBJ2-3; maybe TRBD2 (6 bases). Germline CDR1 is SGHTA and CDR2 is FQGNSA. V lost 1 base and J lost 4, with 18 bases in between. This CDR3 is 17 amino acids long. The CDR3, as DNA: TGTGCCAGCAGCTTAGGCGGGACTGGCCCTTTCGCAGATACGCAGTATTTT. This encodes CASSLGGTGPFADTQYF.

V usage is TRBV11-1 and J usage is TRBJ2-6; 10 nucleotides agree with TRBD1. Germline CDR1 and CDR2: SGHAT and FQDESV (reference sequence). This CDR3 is 19 amino acids long. V was clipped by 5 bases and J by 0 bases; unmatched bases: 10. The CDR3 sequence is CASSKDRGLTTSGANVLTF. As DNA, the CDR3 is TGTGCCAGCAGCAAAGACAGGGGGCTCACCACCTCTGGGGCCAACGTCCTGACTTTC.

The rearrangement uses TRBV6-1 and TRBJ2-4; 12 positions agree with TRBD2. Germline-derived CDR1 and CDR2 are MNHNS and SASEGT. The CDR3 has 19 amino acids. J lost 0 bases, V lost 4 bases, and 10 bases had no gene match. This CDR3 is CASSGRLAGEILAKNIQYF. In DNA form, the CDR3 reads TGTGCCAGCAGTGGACGACTAGCGGGGGAGATTCTAGCCAAAAACATTCAGTACTTC.

The chain uses TRBV7-3 and TRBJ2-1, with 8 bases aligning to TRBD1. The germline CDR1 and CDR2 sequences are SGHTA and FQGTGA. This CDR3 spans 16 amino acids. J lost 8 bases, V lost 5 bases, and 14 bases had no gene match. In DNA, the CDR3 is TGTGCCAGCAGCAGGATCTCGACAGGGGATTTTGATGAGCAGTTCTTC. Residues: CASSRISTGDFDEQFF.

There are a few counts of this clone. The chain uses TRBV7-3 and TRBJ1-6; D ambiguous. Germline V gives CDR1 SGHTA, CDR2 FQGTGA. Trimming took 5 bases from V and 6 from J, leaving 11 bases between them. This CDR3 comprises 14 residues. The CDR3 loop is CASSIGLANSPLHF. CDR3 coding DNA: TGTGCCAGCAGCATCGGACTGGCTAATTCACCCCTCCACTTT. The full variable domain, its missing parts supplied by reference TRBV7-3 and TRBJ1-6, is GAGVSQTPSNKVTEKGKYVELRCDPISGHTALYWYRQSLGQGPEFLIYFQGTGAADDSGLPNDRFFAVRPEGSVSTLKIQRTERGDSAVYLCASSIGLANSPLHFGNGTRLTVT.

The CDR3 DNA sequence: TGTGCCAGCAGCCCTGCGGGAGATCGGTCCTACGAGCAGTACTTC. It is translated as CASSPAGDRSYEQYF. The chain is built from TRBV28 and TRBJ2-7, with TRBD2 identical over 7 bases. The V gene's germline CDR1 is MDHEN and CDR2 SYDVKM. V trimming: 6 bases; J trimming: 1 base; junction bases outside the gene matches: 9. The CDR3 spans 15 residues.

The genes are TRBV18 and TRBJ2-6; D is undetermined. Germline lookup yields CDR1 KGHSH and CDR2 LQKENI. This CDR3 has 16 residues. Trimming shortened V by 2 bases and J by 3 bases, and 11 bases separated the two germline ends. DNA for the CDR3: TGTGCCAGCTCACCAAAGGCAGGAGATGGGGCCAACGTCCTGACTTTC. Amino acids: CASSPKAGDGANVLTF.

This chain uses TRBV7-2 with TRBJ1-5; D unresolved. This CDR3 is built from 15 residues. Trimming took off 5 bases at V and 0 bases at J, with 11 bases between the two ends. Germline assignment: CDR1 SGHTA and CDR2 FQGNSA. The CDR3 DNA reads TGTGCCAGCAGCCCCCGGGTAGGTAGCAATCAGCCCCAGCATTTT. This encodes CASSPRVGSNQPQHF.

In its sample, this clone was seen a few times. This chain joins TRBV10-3 and TRBJ1-1; D might be TRBD1 (5 bases). Germline V lookup: CDR1 ENHRY, CDR2 SYGVKD. The CDR3 covers 15 residues. V was clipped by 7 bases and J by 1 base, with 16 bases between them. The CDR3 protein is CAIKRGSRENTEAFF. The CDR3 coding sequence is TGTGCCATCAAGAGGGGATCAAGGGAGAACACTGAAGCTTTCTTT.

The chain combines TRBV5-1 with TRBJ2-5; 16 bases are a match to TRBD2. V dropped 7 bases and J dropped 1; count of bases not matched to a gene: 10. There are 18 residues in the CDR3. In germline, CDR1 is SGHRS, CDR2 YFSETQ. CDR3 sequence: CASATGTSGGVLQETQYF. CDR3 sequence (DNA): TGCGCCAGCGCCACCGGGACTAGCGGGGGGGTCCTCCAAGAGACCCAGTACTTC.

The chain links TRBV7-9 to TRBJ2-7; D is ambiguous. Trimming removed 2 bases at V and 5 bases at J, with 19 bases between. The germline gives CDR1 SEHNR, CDR2 FQNEAQ (reference sequence). The CDR3 is 16 amino acids. CDR3 nucleotide sequence: TGTGCCAGCAGCTTACCTCTTAGTTTAGGTGGGAACGAGCAGTACTTC. Its translation is CASSLPLSLGGNEQYF. Filled out from reference TRBV7-9 and TRBJ2-7, the complete variable domain reads DTGVSQNPRHKITKRGQNVTFRCDPISEHNRLYWYRQTLGQGPEFLTYFQNEAQLEKSRLLSDRFSAERPKGSFSTLEIQRTEQGDSAMYLCASSLPLSLGGNEQYFGPGTRLTVT.

V is TRBV27 and J is TRBJ2-5; TRBD1 matches at 8 bases. The CDR3 totals 16 residues. Per the germline V gene, CDR1 is MNHEY and CDR2 is SMNVEV (reference sequence). The ends lost 2 bases at V and 5 bases at J; junction bases unmatched: 10. The CDR3 reads CASSLMGAGGYETQYF. CDR3 coding DNA: TGTGCCAGCAGTTTAATGGGTGCAGGGGGCTACGAGACCCAGTACTTC.

The rearrangement joins TRBV10-2 to TRBJ2-7, with 13 bases fitting TRBD2. Looked up from germline, CDR1 is WSHSY and CDR2 is SAAADI. V lost 2 bases, J lost 2 bases, and 3 bases stayed unmatched. This CDR3 contains 16 residues. The CDR3 DNA reads TGCGCCAGCAGTGAGGGGACTAGCGGGACCCCCTACGAGCAGTACTTC. Encoded protein: CASSEGTSGTPYEQYF.

The rearrangement links TRBV27 to TRBJ2-7; the D is unclear. Trimming removed 5 bases from V and 1 base from J, with 9 bases in between. CDR1 and CDR2 from the germline V gene are MNHEY and SMNVEV (reference sequence). The CDR3 has 13 residues. CDR3 nucleotide sequence: TGTGCCAGCAGTGTGGTGGGTTCCTACGAGCAGTACTTC. Translation gives CASSVVGSYEQYF.

This chain connects TRBV4-2 to TRBJ2-3, with 15 bases aligning to TRBD2. The CDR3 length is 20 residues. Losses at the gene ends were 0 bases for V and 0 bases for J; bases not matched to a gene: 7. CDR1 LGHNA and CDR2 YNFKEQ come from the germline V gene. The CDR3 DNA is TGTGCCAGCAGCCAAGAAGGCGGGACTAGCGGGGGGTTTAGCACAGATACGCAGTATTTT. Translated: CASSQEGGTSGGFSTDTQYF.

J is TRBJ2-1 and V is TRBV7-9, with a weak D call TRBD1 (6 bases). The V end was cut by 4 bases, the J end by 3 bases, with 16 bases between. Germline CDR1 reads SEHNR; CDR2 reads FQNEAQ (reference sequence). The CDR3 covers 16 residues. This chain's CDR3 is CASSSETGANYNEQFF. Written as DNA, the CDR3 is TGTGCCAGCAGCTCCGAGACAGGAGCAAACTACAATGAGCAGTTCTTC.

The rearrangement joins TRBV5-1 to TRBJ2-1; TRBD2 matches 7 bases. With V trimmed by 2 bases and J by 5 bases, 13 bases remained unmatched. The germline V gene has CDR1 SGHRS and CDR2 YFSETQ. The CDR3 sequence is 17 residues long. CDR3 DNA sequence: TGCGCCAGCAGCTTAGAAGTCGGGGGGTGGCCCAACAATGAGCAGTTCTTC. This encodes CASSLEVGGWPNNEQFF.

This sequence joins TRBV9 and TRBJ1-4; perhaps TRBD1 as D (6 bases). Trimming removed 5 bases from V and 4 bases from J, with 18 bases in between. Germline V CDR1 and CDR2: SGDLS, YYNGEE. There are 16 residues in the CDR3. The CDR3 reads CASSRKGGGGNEKLFF. Written as DNA, the CDR3 is TGTGCCAGCAGTAGGAAAGGCGGAGGGGGTAATGAAAAACTGTTTTTT.

The rearrangement joins TRBV7-3 to TRBJ1-1; D remains ambiguous. The CDR3 spans 14 residues. Germline V gene data show CDR1 as SGHTA and CDR2 as FQGTGA. Trimming shortened V by 2 bases and J by 4 bases, and 11 bases separated the two germline ends. CDR3 in DNA: TGTGCCAGCAGCTTAGTGGGTTTGTTCACTGAAGCTTTCTTT. It yields the protein CASSLVGLFTEAFF.